This entry concerns a single T cell receptor (beta chain). The data derive from a study of blood T cells in healthy people across ages. V was cut by 4 bases and J by 3 bases, with 16 bases left in between. The CDR3 covers 15 residues. Per germline, CDR1 MDHEN and CDR2 SYDVKM. Primed by a sample-barcoded 5' primer and a J-beta primer mix, a second PCR proceeded for about 7 to 12 cycles. TCRdb reanalysed the 5' RACE reads using MiXCR and keeps one entry per CDR3 protein. Among some 1.5 million distinct CDR3 sequences listed, about 30% were seen once. Each individual donor underwent a draw of around 9.8 milliliters of peripheral blood.

The chain carries TRBV28 and TRBJ2-7; TRBD2 is a possible D gene (6 bases). The clonotype was recovered from a woman in her 30s in good health. Sequencing used blood. The CDR3 DNA is TGTGCCAGCAGTTCTCTCGGAAGGAGGGACTACGAGCAGTACTTC. Translating it yields CASSSLGRRDYEQYF.